What follows are 32 T cell receptor beta chains derived from one specimen sequenced in a study of blood T cells in healthy people across ages. Combining a sample-barcoded 5' primer with a J-beta primer mix, a second PCR ran for roughly 7 to 11 cycles. MiXCR, applied by TCRdb to the 5' RACE reads, yields one record per CDR3 protein. The table lists some 710,000 distinct CDR3 sequences, approximately 22% of them singletons. Source material: blood. Every receptor here comes from a man in his sixties or seventies in good health.

The gene calls are TRBV20-1 and TRBJ2-1; possibly TRBD1 for D (6 bases). Trimming shortened V by 2 bases and J by 9 bases, and 14 bases separated the two germline ends. Germline CDR1 is DFQATT and CDR2 is SNEGSKA (reference sequence). The CDR3 is 13 amino acids. CDR3 in amino acids: CSARHQGTGEQFF. The DNA for the CDR3 is TGCAGTGCTAGACACCAGGGGACGGGTGAGCAGTTCTTC.

The chain employs TRBV12-3 or TRBV12-4 and TRBJ2-3, with 13 bases fitting TRBD2. The CDR3 runs to 15 residues. The junction had 5 bases not matched to a gene; V was cut back by 6 bases and J by 5 bases. The DNA of the CDR3 is TGTGCCAGCAGCCCGGGACTAGCGGGGAGAGATACGCAGTATTTT. Translated, it gives CASSPGLAGRDTQYF.

A remark on this clonotype: A read error may explain this, as a much larger clone is one base away. V gene TRBV29-1 combines with J gene TRBJ2-5; D is possibly TRBD1 or TRBD2 (5 bases each). The CDR3 spans 12 residues. The germline V gene has CDR1 SQVTM and CDR2 ANQGSEA. The CDR3 reads CSVDGGSEAQYF. In DNA, the CDR3 is TGCAGCGTTGATGGGGGTTCAGAGGCCCAGTACTTC.

The gene calls are TRBV5-5 and TRBJ1-2, with D hard to call. The CDR3 has 16 amino acids. Germline V gene data show CDR1 as SGHKS and CDR2 as YYEKEE (reference sequence). V lost 0 bases, J lost 4 bases, and 16 bases lay in between. The CDR3 DNA reads as TGTGCCAGCAGCTTGGGAGACACATCGGTAGTCTATGGCTACACCTTC. It yields the protein CASSLGDTSVVYGYTF.

The chain combines TRBV27 with TRBJ2-7, with a possible D match to TRBD2 (6 bases). The germline CDR1 and CDR2 sequences are MNHEY and SMNVEV (reference sequence). Trimming stripped 6 bases from V and 0 bases from J, with 15 bases between. CDR3 length: 15 amino acids. The CDR3 is CASSLKRGSSYEQYV. CDR3 sequence (DNA): TGTGCCAGCAGCCTTAAACGGGGGAGCTCCTACGAGCAGTACGTC.

This clonotype turned up a few times. The chain is built from TRBV20-1 and TRBJ2-1, with 12 bases that match TRBD2. V lost 2 bases and J lost 6; bases outside the gene matches: 2. In germline, CDR1 is DFQATT, CDR2 SNEGSKA (reference sequence). CDR3 size: 14 residues. CDR3 residues: CSARLAGGGNEQFF. CDR3 DNA: TGCAGTGCTAGACTAGCGGGGGGGGGCAATGAGCAGTTCTTC.

There are a few counts of this clonotype. This chain connects TRBV28 to TRBJ1-2; D is possibly TRBD1 (5 bases). The CDR3 loop spans 14 amino acids. The V end was cut by 5 bases, the J end by 4 bases, with 14 bases between. CDR1 MDHEN and CDR2 SYDVKM come from the germline V gene. Here the CDR3 reads CASSLETGVYGYTF. CDR3 DNA: TGTGCCAGCAGTCTAGAAACGGGGGTCTATGGCTACACCTTC.

This clonotype was counted between two and nine times. The chain employs TRBV30 and TRBJ1-6; the D is unclear. Trimming stripped 3 bases from V and 13 bases from J, with 16 bases between. The CDR3 consists of 13 residues. CDR1 is GTSNPN and CDR2 is SVGIG in the germline V gene (reference sequence). The DNA for the CDR3 is TGTGCCTGGAGCGCCGAGGAGCAGACGCCCCTCCACTTT. Translation: CAWSAEEQTPLHF.

The chain employs TRBV12-3 or TRBV12-4 and TRBJ1-1; no reliable D call. Trimming took off 4 bases at V and 0 bases at J, with 12 bases between the two ends. The CDR3 sequence is 15 residues long. The CDR3 DNA follows: TGTGCCAGCAGTTCTCGAAACAGCCTGAACACTGAAGCTTTCTTT. Amino acids: CASSSRNSLNTEAFF.

The V gene is TRBV6-5, the J gene TRBJ1-1, with D tentatively TRBD1 (5 bases). Deletions cut 2 bases from V and 4 bases from J, with 20 bases between. This CDR3 comprises 17 residues. The germline V gene encodes CDR1 MNHEY and CDR2 SVGAGI. The CDR3, as DNA: TGTGCCAGCAGTTACCGTGTCAGGGAGGGCCAGGGCACTGAAGCTTTCTTT. Protein: CASSYRVREGQGTEAFF.

The rearrangement joins TRBV24-1 to TRBJ1-4; 9 bases fit TRBD1. The germline gives CDR1 KGHDR, CDR2 SFDVKD. V trimming: 4 bases; J trimming: 8 bases; junction bases outside the gene matches: 13. CDR3 length: 17 residues. CDR3 amino acids: CATSDSRGTGLGEKLFF. In nucleotides, the CDR3 is TGTGCCACCAGTGACTCTCGCGGGACAGGGCTCGGGGAAAAACTGTTTTTT.

CDR3 nucleotide sequence: TGTGCCAGCACCTCACATTCGGAGGGGCGTCCCTACGAGCAGTACTTC. Protein: CASTSHSEGRPYEQYF. This chain links TRBV12-3 or TRBV12-4 with TRBJ2-7; D may be TRBD2 (6 bases). CDR3 size: 16 residues. Trimming took off 7 bases at V and 2 bases at J, with 21 bases between the two ends.

This chain links TRBV15 with TRBJ2-5; TRBD1 matches at 7 bases. The CDR3 has 16 amino acids. V gave up 2 bases and J gave up 1 base; unmatched junction bases: 7. Germline V gives CDR1 LNHNV, CDR2 YYDKDF (reference sequence). CDR3 coding DNA: TGTGCCACCAGCAGATTCCTAGGACAGGCCCAAGAGACCCAGTACTTC. Amino acid sequence: CATSRFLGQAQETQYF.

This clonotype has just a few counts. The V call is TRBV29-1, the J call TRBJ1-1; D perhaps matches TRBD1 (5 bases). The CDR3 loop spans 14 amino acids. V gave up 4 bases and J gave up 0 bases, with 12 bases separating them. Looked up from germline, CDR1 is SQVTM and CDR2 is ANQGSEA. In DNA form, the CDR3 reads TGCAGCGTTGGGGTCAGGGCAATGAACACTGAAGCTTTCTTT. Translation: CSVGVRAMNTEAFF.

This clonotype was counted a few times. This chain joins TRBV6-5 and TRBJ2-5, with D tentatively TRBD1 or TRBD2 (6 bases each). This CDR3 is 15 amino acids long. In germline, CDR1 is MNHEY, CDR2 SVGAGI. V lost 0 bases and J lost 5, with 13 bases in between. The DNA for the CDR3 is TGTGCCAGCAGTTACTCGTGGGGGGCGGGCGAGACCCAGTACTTC. It is translated as CASSYSWGAGETQYF.

In this sample, this clonotype turned up a few times. The gene calls are TRBV19 and TRBJ1-2, with 9 bases identical to TRBD1. CDR3 size: 15 residues. The germline V gene has CDR1 LNHDA and CDR2 SQIVND (reference sequence). V lost 5 bases and J lost 6; bases outside the gene matches: 10. As DNA, the CDR3 is TGTGCCAGTAGTGCCCGGGACAGGGTTATCGATGGCTACACCTTC. Translated, it gives CASSARDRVIDGYTF.

This clonotype was picked up a small number of times. The rearrangement links TRBV7-9 to TRBJ2-7; D possibly corresponds to TRBD2 (6 bases). The end of the DNA is better explained by TRBJ2-1, so the J call may be wrong. In germline, CDR1 is SEHNR, CDR2 FQNEAQ (reference sequence). The CDR3 contains 13 residues. The DNA for the CDR3 is TGTGCCAGCAGCTGGGCTAGCGAGCATGAGCAGTTCTTC. Protein sequence: CASSWASEHEQFF.

In this sample, this clonotype turned up a few times. This chain joins TRBV10-3 and TRBJ2-5, with 10 bases identical to TRBD2. Germline CDR1 and CDR2: ENHRY and SYGVKD. The junction had 7 bases not matched to a gene; V was cut back by 0 bases and J by 3 bases. This CDR3 has 17 residues. CDR3 region: CAISESKLAGLKETQYF. Here the CDR3 DNA reads TGTGCCATCAGTGAGTCGAAACTAGCGGGGTTGAAAGAGACCCAGTACTTC.

The chain uses TRBV11-2 and TRBJ1-4; 7 nucleotides line up with TRBD1. V lost 3 bases and J lost 6; bases outside the gene matches: 1. There are 13 residues in the CDR3. The germline V gene has CDR1 SGHAT and CDR2 FQNNGV. This chain's CDR3 is CASSFDRDEKLFF. The CDR3 DNA is TGTGCCAGCAGCTTTGACAGGGATGAAAAACTGTTTTTT.

This clonotype was seen many times. The V gene is TRBV18, the J gene TRBJ2-1; 15 bases agree with TRBD2. With 6 bases clipped from V and 4 bases from J, the junction kept 16 bases outside the gene matches. Germline CDR1 and CDR2: KGHSH and LQKENI. The CDR3 covers 20 residues. CDR3 in DNA: TGTGCCAGCTCCGCCTCCTCGAGGACTAGCGGGAGGGAAACATACAATGAGCAGTTCTTC. This encodes CASSASSRTSGRETYNEQFF.

The gene calls are TRBV20-1 and TRBJ2-1, with D perhaps TRBD2 (5 bases). The J call is uncertain, as TRBJ2-7 better fits the DNA end. Germline V gene sequence: CDR1 DFQATT, CDR2 SNEGSKA (reference sequence). CDR3 length equals 12 residues. The DNA of the CDR3 is TGCAGTGCTAGGCGGGCGTTCTACGAGCAGTACTTC. Protein sequence: CSARRAFYEQYF.

The sample holds one count of this clonotype. The rearrangement joins TRBV6-5 to TRBJ1-1, with unresolved D. V lost 2 bases and J lost 3, with 16 bases in between. Germline CDR1 MNHEY, CDR2 SVGAGI. This CDR3 region has 16 residues. The chain's CDR3 is CASSYSGVGMHTEAFF. CDR3 bases: TGTGCCAGCAGTTACAGTGGTGTGGGGATGCACACTGAAGCTTTCTTT.

This chain links TRBV5-1 with TRBJ1-3, with D perhaps TRBD1 (6 bases). This CDR3 is built from 15 residues. Germline lookup yields CDR1 SGHRS and CDR2 YFSETQ. The ends were cut back, 4 bases at V and 2 bases at J, with 13 bases in the middle. This CDR3 is CASSQQGFTGNTIYF. The CDR3 DNA sequence: TGCGCCAGCAGCCAACAGGGTTTCACTGGAAACACCATATATTTT.

The rearrangement links TRBV4-2 to TRBJ1-6, with 10 bases aligning to TRBD1. The germline V gene encodes CDR1 LGHNA and CDR2 YNFKEQ. J was trimmed by 9 bases and V by 1 base; bases with no gene match: 3. The CDR3 contains 15 residues. The CDR3 sequence: CASSQGDRGVSPLHF. The CDR3 region has the DNA TGTGCCAGCAGCCAAGGGGACAGGGGCGTTTCACCCCTCCACTTT.

This clonotype was seen ten or more times. The chain employs TRBV19 and TRBJ1-4; D remains unclear. There are 14 residues in the CDR3. The V end lost 8 bases, the J end lost 8 bases, and 18 bases lay between the germline ends. Germline CDR1 and CDR2: LNHDA and SQIVND (reference sequence). This chain's CDR3 is CASLSRGGEEKLFF. The DNA for the CDR3 is TGTGCCAGTTTAAGTCGGGGAGGAGAAGAAAAACTGTTTTTT.

In its sample, this clonotype was seen a few times. The chain is built from TRBV14 and TRBJ2-5; D may be TRBD2 (5 bases). Trimming took off 1 base at V and 9 bases at J, with 18 bases between the two ends. This CDR3 contains 15 residues. Looked up from germline, CDR1 is SGHDN and CDR2 is FVKESK. The CDR3: CASSQASWRDGAQYF. The DNA of the CDR3 is TGTGCCAGCAGCCAAGCTAGCTGGAGAGACGGGGCCCAGTACTTC. The variable domain in full, with the rest retrieved from reference TRBV14 and TRBJ2-5, is EAGVTQFPSHSVIEKGQTVTLRCDPISGHDNLYWYRRVMGKEIKFLLHFVKESKQDESGMPNNRFLAERTGGTYSTLKVQPAELEDSGVYFCASSQASWRDGAQYFGPGTRLLVL.

This clonotype has only a few counts. Written as DNA, the CDR3 is TGTGCCAGCAGCCAAGAGGGACTAGTGGCCGAGACCCAGTACTTC. Translated: CASSQEGLVAETQYF. V and J are TRBV3-1 and TRBJ2-5; TRBD2 aligns across 8 bases. The CDR3 has 15 residues. Germline-derived CDR1 and CDR2 are LGHDT and YNNKEL (reference sequence). After removal of 0 bases from V and 5 bases from J, the junction contained 5 bases not matched to a gene.

The chain is built from TRBV7-2 and TRBJ2-5; 10 positions agree with TRBD1. The CDR3 spans 18 residues. The J segment lost 0 bases and the V segment lost 4 bases, leaving 11 bases of the junction unmatched. CDR1 and CDR2 (germline): SGHTA, FQGNSA. The CDR3 DNA is TGTGCCAGCAGCTCGACAGGGGGCCAAATGTCGTACCAAGAGACCCAGTACTTC. It yields the protein CASSSTGGQMSYQETQYF.

This clonotype was observed a few times. V and J are TRBV7-2 and TRBJ1-5; perhaps TRBD1 as D (6 bases). V was clipped by 5 bases and J by 5 bases, with 13 bases between them. From germline, CDR1 is SGHTA and CDR2 FQGNSA. The CDR3 length is 14 residues. In DNA form, the CDR3 reads TGTGCCAGCAGCCGTTCAGGGGCGGATCAGCCCCAGCATTTT. Its protein is CASSRSGADQPQHF.

The V and J genes are TRBV10-3 and TRBJ2-3, with TRBD1 matching 9 bases. This CDR3 has 15 residues. Germline V gene lookup returns CDR1 ENHRY and CDR2 SYGVKD. J gave up 2 bases and V 5 bases, and 5 bases lay outside the gene matches. CDR3 protein: CAISSGDRVTDTQYF. In nucleotides, the CDR3 is TGTGCCATCAGTTCCGGGGACAGGGTCACAGATACGCAGTATTTT.

V gene TRBV12-3 or TRBV12-4 combines with J gene TRBJ2-2; 9 bases agree with TRBD1. This CDR3 contains 15 residues. V trimming: 4 bases; J trimming: 6 bases; junction bases outside the gene matches: 6. Written as DNA, the CDR3 is TGTGCCAGCAGTTCCCAGACAGGGGGGTCCGGGGAGCTGTTTTTT. It yields the protein CASSSQTGGSGELFF.

This clonotype has a handful of counts. The chain's CDR3 is CASSLASGVRSYEQYF. The DNA of the CDR3 is TGCGCCAGCAGCTTGGCCTCTGGGGTCCGCTCCTACGAGCAGTACTTC. This rearrangement joins TRBV5-1 to TRBJ2-7; D gene uncertain. This CDR3 has 16 amino acids. Germline CDR1 reads SGHRS; CDR2 reads YFSETQ. V gave up 0 bases and J gave up 0 bases, with 13 bases separating them.